These 15 T cell receptor beta chains share one sample of origin, sequenced in a study of blood T cells in healthy people across ages (dated by TCRdb to about 2015). Preparation of the library involved 5' RACE. The instrument given in TCRdb is Illumina HiSeq 2500. A second PCR of roughly 6 to 12 cycles was performed with a sample-barcoded 5' primer and a J-beta primer mix. TCRdb reprocessing: public reads trimmed at Q25 with fastp, clones called with MiXCR, in-frame beta chains kept. Under each unique CDR3 protein, matching rows form one entry showing the most common genes and DNA. The sample table holds around 1.7 million distinct CDR3 sequences, of which 28% were seen once. Of the sample, 6.5% to 8.5% is held by the ten largest clones. Sequenced input: blood. The receptors come from a woman in her 30s in good health.

The table lists this clonotype with a few counts. The rearrangement joins TRBV12-3 or TRBV12-4 to TRBJ2-2, with unresolved D. This CDR3 is 16 amino acids long. Between the trimmed V and J ends, which lost 4 bases and 6 bases, there was a span of 18 bases. CDR3 loop: CASSSNRARLAGELFF. CDR3 in DNA: TGTGCCAGCAGTTCAAACCGGGCCCGGCTTGCCGGGGAGCTGTTTTTT.

The chain employs TRBV7-2 and TRBJ1-4; D call uncertain. Germline V lookup: CDR1 SGHTA, CDR2 FQGNSA. This CDR3 contains 14 residues. With 6 bases removed from V and 8 bases from J, the gap between germline ends came to 16 bases. CDR3: CASSHRSTEEKLFF. CDR3 coding DNA: TGTGCCAGCAGTCATCGTAGCACAGAAGAAAAACTGTTTTTT. Filled out from reference TRBV7-2 and TRBJ1-4, the complete variable domain reads GAGVSQSPSNKVTEKGKDVELRCDPISGHTALYWYRQSLGQGLEFLIYFQGNSAPDKSGLPSDRFSAERTGGSVSTLTIQRTQQEDSAVYLCASSHRSTEEKLFFGSGTQLSVL.

The V call is TRBV18, the J call TRBJ1-1, with D maybe TRBD1 (5 bases). This CDR3 has 14 residues. The germline V gene encodes CDR1 KGHSH and CDR2 LQKENI. The ends were cut back, 4 bases at V and 7 bases at J, with 16 bases in the middle. Here the CDR3 reads CASSLTDSLVEAFF. In DNA, the CDR3 is TGTGCCAGCTCACTAACCGACAGCTTGGTTGAAGCTTTCTTT.

The V call is TRBV20-1, the J call TRBJ2-5; D might be TRBD2 (6 bases). The better agreement between TRBJ2-7 and the DNA end casts doubt on the J call. The CDR3 totals 12 residues. Germline V lookup: CDR1 DFQATT, CDR2 SNEGSKA (reference sequence). CDR3 bases: TGCAGTGCTCCGCGGGCGGGGTACGAGCAGTACTTC. Its protein product is CSAPRAGYEQYF.

The chain carries TRBV29-1 and TRBJ2-7; no firm D call. The V gene's germline CDR1 is SQVTM and CDR2 ANQGSEA. There are 13 residues in the CDR3. The germline V and J ends were trimmed by 7 bases and 5 bases, with 18 bases remaining between them. The CDR3 region has the DNA TGCAGCGCTCTGACACCTAGGACCCACGAGCAGTACTTC. Its protein product is CSALTPRTHEQYF.

This clonotype was seen ten or more times. The V call is TRBV9, the J call TRBJ1-2, with a possible D match to TRBD1 (6 bases). Trimming pared 3 bases from V and 4 bases from J, leaving 13 bases between. The CDR3 has 14 amino acids. Germline loops: CDR1 SGDLS, CDR2 YYNGEE. Here the CDR3 DNA reads TGTGCCAGCAGCGCCTCCGGGACAAGCTATGGCTACACCTTC. Amino acids: CASSASGTSYGYTF.

This clonotype was detected ten times or more. This chain joins TRBV20-1 and TRBJ2-4; TRBD1 aligns across 10 bases. Germline loops: CDR1 DFQATT, CDR2 SNEGSKA (reference sequence). The CDR3 contains 13 residues. Unmatched junction bases numbered 7, after V lost 6 bases and J lost 8 bases. CDR3 residues: CSAAGQGRDIQYF. The CDR3 nucleotides read TGCAGTGCGGCGGGACAGGGGCGGGACATTCAGTACTTC.

This clonotype was counted at least ten times. V gene TRBV10-3 combines with J gene TRBJ2-7; 8 bases agree with TRBD1. The CDR3 is 14 residues long. Trimming cost V 2 bases and J 2 bases; bases outside gene matches: 2. Looked up from germline, CDR1 is ENHRY and CDR2 is SYGVKD. This CDR3 reads CAISEPGGTYEQYF. Here the CDR3 DNA reads TGTGCCATCAGTGAGCCAGGGGGCACCTACGAGCAGTACTTC.

This clonotype was observed a handful of times. V is TRBV3-1 and J is TRBJ2-7; the D is unclear. CDR3 size: 14 residues. CDR1 and CDR2 from the germline V gene are LGHDT and YNNKEL (reference sequence). The V gene lost 4 bases and the J gene lost 2 bases, with 12 bases spanning the gap. CDR3 coding DNA: TGTGCCAGCAGCCCCGGACCCACCACCTACGAGCAGTACTTC. Its protein is CASSPGPTTYEQYF.

In the case of this clonotype: A much more abundant neighbour one base away suggests this may be a read error. Here the CDR3 DNA reads TGTGCCAGCAGCCCGGGACTAGCGGGGTACACAGATGCGCAGTATTTT. Translation gives CASSPGLAGYTDAQYF. This chain uses TRBV7-2 with TRBJ2-3; 13 nucleotides line up with TRBD2. The germline V gene has CDR1 SGHTA and CDR2 FQGNSA. The CDR3 is 16 amino acids.

This clonotype was recorded many times. The chain links TRBV2 to TRBJ2-3; no clear D gene. The CDR3 runs 12 residues. V lost 5 bases and J lost 5, with 8 bases in between. Germline CDR1 SNHLY, CDR2 FYNNEI. DNA of the CDR3: TGTGCCAGCAGTCCCGTCCTAGATACGCAGTATTTT. Translated: CASSPVLDTQYF.

About this clonotype itself: Given the absence of the conserved phenylalanine or tryptophan at the CDR3 end, a read error is likely. The rearrangement joins TRBV20-1 to TRBJ2-5; 13 nucleotides agree with TRBD2. Unmatched junction bases numbered 3, after V lost 5 bases and J lost 3 bases. The CDR3 covers 14 residues. Germline V gene sequence: CDR1 DFQATT, CDR2 SNEGSKA (reference sequence). The CDR3 reads CSAPGLAGEETQYC. The CDR3 region has the DNA TGCAGTGCTCCAGGACTAGCGGGAGAAGAGACCCAGTACTGC.

This clonotype was seen repeatedly, ten times or more. V gene TRBV29-1 combines with J gene TRBJ1-1, with D perhaps matching TRBD1 (5 bases). The CDR3 is 15 amino acids. From germline, CDR1 is SQVTM and CDR2 ANQGSEA. The ends were cut back, 3 bases at V and 3 bases at J, with 17 bases in the middle. The CDR3 protein is CSVDQREGWDTEAFF. The DNA for the CDR3 is TGCAGCGTTGACCAAAGGGAGGGGTGGGACACTGAAGCTTTCTTT.

This clonotype was seen a handful of times. This chain connects TRBV7-9 to TRBJ2-5, with TRBD1 matching over 9 bases. Germline CDR1 SEHNR, CDR2 FQNEAQ (reference sequence). The CDR3 is made up of 16 amino acids. The V and J ends lost 8 bases and 5 bases, in that order; junction bases with no gene match: 15. The CDR3 here is CASRKQGTGREETQYF. DNA for the CDR3: TGTGCCAGCCGAAAGCAGGGGACAGGGAGGGAGGAGACCCAGTACTTC.

The chain employs TRBV7-9 and TRBJ1-6, with unresolved D. This CDR3 comprises 12 residues. Trimming removed 5 bases at V and 7 bases at J, with 6 bases between. The germline V gene has CDR1 SEHNR and CDR2 FQNEAQ (reference sequence). The CDR3 region is CASSGPNSPLHF. CDR3 nucleotides: TGTGCCAGCAGCGGGCCCAATTCACCCCTCCACTTT.